This TCR beta chain was identified in a study of shared clonotypes between healthy human individuals. The data were produced by immunoSEQ multiplex PCR, yet TCRdb's version contains in-frame clones alone and is incomplete. The profile shows about 330,000 clones, 87% of them singletons. The germline V gene has CDR1 MGHRA and CDR2 YSYEKL. The CDR3 covers 16 residues. V shed 5 bases and J 1 base; nucleotides not matched to a gene: 4. Healthy HIV-negative adults without recent acute infections or vaccinations served as donors. The TCR originated in a man aged 18 to 30 in good health. This chain joins TRBV4-1 and TRBJ2-1; 11 bases are a match to TRBD2. The sequenced sample was memory CD8+ T cells sorted from blood. As to subset: CD45RO+ cells pooled with CCR7-negative TemRA cells. As DNA, the CDR3 is TGCGCCAGCAGCTTTCTAGCGGGAGGTTCCTACAATGAGCAGTTCTTC. Its translation: CASSFLAGGSYNEQFF.